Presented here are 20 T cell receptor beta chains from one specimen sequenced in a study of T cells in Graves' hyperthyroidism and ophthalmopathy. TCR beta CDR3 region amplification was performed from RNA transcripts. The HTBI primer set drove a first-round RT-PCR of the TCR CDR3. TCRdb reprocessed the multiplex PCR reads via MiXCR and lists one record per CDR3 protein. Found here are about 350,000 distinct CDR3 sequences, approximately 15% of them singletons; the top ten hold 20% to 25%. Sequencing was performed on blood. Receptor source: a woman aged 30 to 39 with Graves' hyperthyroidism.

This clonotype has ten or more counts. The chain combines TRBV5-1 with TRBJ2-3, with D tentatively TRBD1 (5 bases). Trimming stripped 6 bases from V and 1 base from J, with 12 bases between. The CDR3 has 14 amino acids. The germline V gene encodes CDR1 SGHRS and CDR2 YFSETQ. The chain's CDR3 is CASNKGPGTDTQYF. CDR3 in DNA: TGCGCCAGCAATAAGGGGCCCGGCACAGATACGCAGTATTTT.

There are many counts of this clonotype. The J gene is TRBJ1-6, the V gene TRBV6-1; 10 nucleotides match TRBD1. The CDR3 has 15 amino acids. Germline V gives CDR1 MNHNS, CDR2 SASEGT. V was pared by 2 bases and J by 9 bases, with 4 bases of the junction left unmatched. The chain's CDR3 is CASSERTGGFSPLHF. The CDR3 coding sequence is TGTGCCAGCAGTGAAAGGACAGGGGGGTTTTCACCCCTCCACTTT.

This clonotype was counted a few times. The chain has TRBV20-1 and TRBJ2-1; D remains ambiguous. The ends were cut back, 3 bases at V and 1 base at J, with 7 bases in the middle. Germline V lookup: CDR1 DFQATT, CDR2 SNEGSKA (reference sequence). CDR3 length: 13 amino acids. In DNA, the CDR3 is TGCAGTGCTAGGGTCCCTTCCTACAATGAGCAGTTCTTC. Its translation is CSARVPSYNEQFF.

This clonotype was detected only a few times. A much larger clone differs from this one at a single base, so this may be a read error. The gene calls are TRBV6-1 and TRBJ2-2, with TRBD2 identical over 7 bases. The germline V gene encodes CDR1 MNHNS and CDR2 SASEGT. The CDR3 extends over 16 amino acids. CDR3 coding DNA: TGTGCCAGCAGTCCAGCGGGCGGGAGAAGAACCGGGGGGCTGTTTTTT. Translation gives CASSPAGGRRTGGLFF.

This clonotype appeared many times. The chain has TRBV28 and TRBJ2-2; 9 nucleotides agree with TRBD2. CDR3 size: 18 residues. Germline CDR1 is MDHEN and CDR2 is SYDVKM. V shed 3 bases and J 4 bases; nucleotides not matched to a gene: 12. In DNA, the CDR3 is TGTGCCAGCAGTTTCTCACCCATAGCGGGGGAGATCACCGGGGAGCTGTTTTTT. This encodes CASSFSPIAGEITGELFF.

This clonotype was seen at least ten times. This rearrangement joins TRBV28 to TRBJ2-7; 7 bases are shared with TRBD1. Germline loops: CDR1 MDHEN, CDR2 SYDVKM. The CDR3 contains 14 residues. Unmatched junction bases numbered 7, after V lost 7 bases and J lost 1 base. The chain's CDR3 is CASNRQGVSYEQYF. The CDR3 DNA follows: TGTGCCAGCAATCGACAGGGCGTTTCCTACGAGCAGTACTTC.

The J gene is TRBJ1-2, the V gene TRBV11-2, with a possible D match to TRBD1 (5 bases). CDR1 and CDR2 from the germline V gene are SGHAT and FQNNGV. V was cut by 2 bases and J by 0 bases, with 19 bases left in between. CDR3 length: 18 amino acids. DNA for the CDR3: TGTGCCAGCAGCTTAACAATATACCGAGGGGCCACTAACTATGGCTACACCTTC. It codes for CASSLTIYRGATNYGYTF. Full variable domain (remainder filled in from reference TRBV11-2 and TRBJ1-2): EAGVAQSPRYKIIEKRQSVAFWCNPISGHATLYWYQQILGQGPKLLIQFQNNGVVDDSQLPKDRFSAERLKGVDSTLKIQPAKLEDSAVYLCASSLTIYRGATNYGYTFGSGTRLTVV.

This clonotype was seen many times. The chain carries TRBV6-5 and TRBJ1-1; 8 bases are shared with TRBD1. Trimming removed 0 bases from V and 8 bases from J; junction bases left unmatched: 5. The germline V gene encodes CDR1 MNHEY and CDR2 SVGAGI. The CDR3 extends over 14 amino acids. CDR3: CASSYSSGDREAFF. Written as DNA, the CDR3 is TGTGCCAGCAGTTACTCATCTGGGGACAGGGAAGCTTTCTTT.

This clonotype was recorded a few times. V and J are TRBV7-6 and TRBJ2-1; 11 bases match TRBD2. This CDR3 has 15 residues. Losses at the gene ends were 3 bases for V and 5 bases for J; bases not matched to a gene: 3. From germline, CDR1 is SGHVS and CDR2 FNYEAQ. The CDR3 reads CASSLTSGVDNEQFF. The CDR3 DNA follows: TGTGCCAGCAGCTTGACTAGCGGGGTAGACAATGAGCAGTTCTTC.

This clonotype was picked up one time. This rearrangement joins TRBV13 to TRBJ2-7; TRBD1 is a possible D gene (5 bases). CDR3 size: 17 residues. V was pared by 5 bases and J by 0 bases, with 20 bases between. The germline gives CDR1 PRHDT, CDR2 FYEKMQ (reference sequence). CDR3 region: CASSAAEQGMISYEQYF. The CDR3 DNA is TGTGCCAGCAGCGCCGCCGAGCAGGGTATGATCTCCTACGAGCAGTACTTC.

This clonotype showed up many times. The CDR3 loop reads CASSLRGQGNTEAFF. The DNA for the CDR3 is TGTGCCAGCAGCCTCAGAGGACAGGGAAACACTGAAGCTTTCTTT. This chain links TRBV9 with TRBJ1-1; TRBD1 agrees at 8 bases. The trim removed 4 bases at V and 2 bases at J, leaving 7 bases unmatched. CDR3 size: 15 residues. Germline V gene data show CDR1 as SGDLS and CDR2 as YYNGEE.

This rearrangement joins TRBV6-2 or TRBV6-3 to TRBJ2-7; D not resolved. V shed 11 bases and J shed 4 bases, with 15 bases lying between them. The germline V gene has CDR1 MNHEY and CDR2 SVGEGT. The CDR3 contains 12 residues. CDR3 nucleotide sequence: TGTGCCCCGTTTACGAGGAGTTACGAGCAGTACTTC. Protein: CAPFTRSYEQYF.

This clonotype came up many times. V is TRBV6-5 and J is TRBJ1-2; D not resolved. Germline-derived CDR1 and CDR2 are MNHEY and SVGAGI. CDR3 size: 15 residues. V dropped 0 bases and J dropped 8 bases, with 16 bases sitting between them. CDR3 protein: CASSYSSISVSGYTF. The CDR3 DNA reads TGTGCCAGCAGTTACTCGAGTATTTCAGTCTCCGGCTACACCTTC.

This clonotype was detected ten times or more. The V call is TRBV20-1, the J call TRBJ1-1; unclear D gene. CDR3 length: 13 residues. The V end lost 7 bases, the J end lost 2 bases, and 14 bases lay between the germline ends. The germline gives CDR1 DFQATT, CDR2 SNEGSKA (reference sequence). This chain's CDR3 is CSVRPGINTEAFF. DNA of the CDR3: TGCAGTGTGCGGCCTGGAATTAACACTGAAGCTTTCTTT.

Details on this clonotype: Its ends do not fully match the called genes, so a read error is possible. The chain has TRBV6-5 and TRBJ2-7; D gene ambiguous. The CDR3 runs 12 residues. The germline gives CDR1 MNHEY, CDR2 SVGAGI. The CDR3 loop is CTSCYRSYEQYF. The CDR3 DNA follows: TGTACCAGCTGTTACAGATCCTACGAGCAGTACTTC.

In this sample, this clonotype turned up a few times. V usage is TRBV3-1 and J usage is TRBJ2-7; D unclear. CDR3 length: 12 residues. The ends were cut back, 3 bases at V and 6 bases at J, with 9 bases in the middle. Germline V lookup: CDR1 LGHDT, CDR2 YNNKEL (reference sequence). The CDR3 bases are TGTGCCAGCAGCCACGGTAGTCCCGAGCAGTACTTC. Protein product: CASSHGSPEQYF.

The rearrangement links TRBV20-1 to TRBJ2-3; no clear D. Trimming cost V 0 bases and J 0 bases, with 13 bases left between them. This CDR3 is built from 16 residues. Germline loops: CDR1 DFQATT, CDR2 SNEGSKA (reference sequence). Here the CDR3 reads CSARDRRTGSTDTQYF. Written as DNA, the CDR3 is TGCAGTGCTAGAGATCGGCGTACCGGGAGCACAGATACGCAGTATTTT.

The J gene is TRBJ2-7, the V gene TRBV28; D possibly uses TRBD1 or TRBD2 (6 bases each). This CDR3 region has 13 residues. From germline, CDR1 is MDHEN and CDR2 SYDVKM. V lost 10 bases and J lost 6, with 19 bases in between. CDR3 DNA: TGTGCCACCGTGGGGGGCCGGCTGGTCGAGCAGTACTTC. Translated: CATVGGRLVEQYF.

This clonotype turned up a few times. CDR3 loop: CASSPTIWRGEDPGELFF. The DNA for the CDR3 is TGTGCCAGCTCACCGACAATTTGGAGAGGGGAGGATCCCGGGGAGCTGTTTTTT. The chain joins TRBV18 to TRBJ2-2; weak D call: TRBD2 (6 bases). The CDR3 has 18 amino acids. Trimming shortened V by 3 bases and J by 6 bases, and 23 bases separated the two germline ends. Germline-derived CDR1 and CDR2 are KGHSH and LQKENI.

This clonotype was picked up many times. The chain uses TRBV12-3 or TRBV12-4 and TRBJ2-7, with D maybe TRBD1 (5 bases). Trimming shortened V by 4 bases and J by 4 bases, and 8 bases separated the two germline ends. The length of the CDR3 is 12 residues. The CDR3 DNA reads TGTGCCAGCAGTTACAGGTTTTACGAGCAGTACTTC. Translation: CASSYRFYEQYF.